A selection of T cell receptor beta chains follows, all from one sample in a study of blood T cells in healthy people across ages. MiXCR, run by TCRdb on the 5' RACE reads, gives a single entry per CDR3 protein. In the table there are some 1.6 million distinct CDR3 sequences, about 31% of which are singletons. Sequencing input: blood. The receptor source for this set is a woman aged 30 to 39 in good health. CDR3s include the opening cysteine and the closing phenylalanine or tryptophan. The D gene is left open where the match is weak. Some rows have no size entry. The others give once, few or many, or a class for an expanded clone.

>TRBV2|.|TRBJ1-5|.
TGTGCCAGCAGTGAAGAGCGGAGTCGTAGCAATCAGCCCCAGCATTTT
CASSEERSRSNQPQHF
>TRBV12-3/TRBV12-4|.|TRBJ1-2|.
TGTGCCAGCAGTCCCCGCGGGAATAGCGGCTACACCTTC
CASSPRGNSGYTF
>TRBV5-1|.|TRBJ2-7|once
TGCGCCAGCAGTGATGCGATCCTCTCCTACGAGCAGTACTTC
CASSDAILSYEQYF
>TRBV14|TRBD2|TRBJ2-7|few
TGTGCCAGCAGCAAAACTAGCGGGTACTACGAGCAGTACTTC
CASSKTSGYYEQYF
>TRBV11-2|.|TRBJ2-7|few
TGTGCCAGCGGTTCTGGTCTGAGCTCCTACGAGCAGTACTTC
CASGSGLSSYEQYF
>TRBV5-1|TRBD2|TRBJ2-2|.
TGCGCCAGCAACCCTAGCGGAGCCACCCCGGGGGAGCTGTTTTTT
CASNPSGATPGELFF
>TRBV20-1|.|TRBJ2-7|few
TGCAGTGCCTGGGACTCCTACGAGCAGTACTTC
CSAWDSYEQYF
>TRBV5-1|.|TRBJ2-7|.
TGCGCCAGCAGCATTGACTCGGGGCCTCCCTACGAGCAGTACTTC
CASSIDSGPPYEQYF
>TRBV20-1|TRBD1|TRBJ2-5|.
TGCAGTGCCAAAGGGACAGGGCTAGAGACCCAGTACTTC
CSAKGTGLETQYF
>TRBV20-1|.|TRBJ2-3|.
TGCAGTGCTAGCCGGACTAGCACAGATACGCAGTATTTT
CSASRTSTDTQYF
>TRBV3-1|.|TRBJ2-7|few
TGTGCCAGCAGCCTCTCCAGGGAGCGGGTCTCCTACGAGCAGTACTTC
CASSLSRERVSYEQYF
>TRBV20-1|.|TRBJ2-7|few
TGCAGTGCTACCATCCAATTCCGGAACTCCTACGAGCAGTACTTC
CSATIQFRNSYEQYF
>TRBV15|.|TRBJ1-1|.
TGTGCCACCAGCAGAGATATAAGGGGGAGCACTGAAGCTTTCTTT
CATSRDIRGSTEAFF